This T cell receptor beta chain was documented in a study of cytomegalovirus exposure and HLA in healthy donors. 60 Vbeta and 13 Jbeta primers were used in PCR. Using immunoSEQ multiplex PCR, the repertoire was profiled, and TCRdb retains in-frame clones only, with some absent. The sample consists of about 120,000 clones, 65% to 80% of them appearing once. Germline CDR1 reads SGHTA; CDR2 reads FQGNSA. CDR3 length: 17 residues. V lost 3 bases to trimming and J lost 8 bases; unmatched junction nucleotides: 16. The origin of this receptor is a man aged 18 to 29 in good health and CMV-seropositive. Material: PBMCs. The V call is TRBV7-2, the J call TRBJ1-2; TRBD1 agrees at 9 bases. CDR3 residues: CASSFGTGRSVTGGYTF. CDR3 sequence (DNA): TGTGCCAGCAGCTTCGGGACAGGGAGATCAGTAACGGGAGGCTACACCTTC.